The clone carrying this T cell receptor beta chain was seen at least ten times. Antigen specificity is unknown. Germline assignment: CDR1 MNHEY and CDR2 SMNVEV (reference sequence). The CDR3 runs 15 residues. The V gene end was trimmed by 6 bases and the J gene end by 0 bases; junction bases not matched to a gene: 7. This entry is derived from a study of regulatory T cells in long-lasting Graves disease. Study in general: Persistence in Graves' disease denoted antithyroid drug use beyond 5 years alongside positive TSH receptor antibodies. Whole-study results and caveats: Peripheral blood alone, not thyroid tissue, underwent study. The study found TRBV28, TRBJ1-2 and TRBJ2-5 favored in persistent disease.

Building the TCR beta libraries relied on iRepertoire HTBI primers, and CDR3 regions underwent Arm-PCR. Under the authors' procedure: Analysis of the samples identified under 80 TRBV and roughly 15 TRBJ segments. TCRdb re-called the multiplex PCR reads through MiXCR, storing one row per CDR3 protein. These V and J calls originate from TCRdb's pipeline instead of the authors' own analysis. The sample contains some 300,000 distinct CDR3 sequences, 20% to 25% of which appear only once. Time point specified: persistent/refractory GD, antithyroid drugs over 5 years with positive TRAb. Extracted PBMC RNA gave rise to the TCR library.

The gene calls are TRBV27 and TRBJ1-1, with TRBD1 matching 7 bases. This receptor was identified in a female donor with Graves disease. The input for sequencing was peripheral blood mononuclear cells (PBMCs), taken when the disease was refractory, from a patient treated with antithyroid drugs. In DNA, the CDR3 is TGTGCCAGCAGCCAAAGAGGGGGCATGAACACTGAAGCTTTCTTT. The encoded protein is CASSQRGGMNTEAFF.